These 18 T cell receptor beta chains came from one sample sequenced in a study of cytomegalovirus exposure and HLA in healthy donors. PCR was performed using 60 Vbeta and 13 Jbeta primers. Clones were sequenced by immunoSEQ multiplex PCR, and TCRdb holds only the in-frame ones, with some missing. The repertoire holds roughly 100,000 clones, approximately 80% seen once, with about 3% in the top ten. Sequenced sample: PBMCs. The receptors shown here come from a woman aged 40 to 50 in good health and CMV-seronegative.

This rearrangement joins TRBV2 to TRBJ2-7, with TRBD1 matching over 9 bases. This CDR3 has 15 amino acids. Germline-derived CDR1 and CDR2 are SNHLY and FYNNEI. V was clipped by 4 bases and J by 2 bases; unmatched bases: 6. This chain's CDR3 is CASSVPGQGAYEQYF. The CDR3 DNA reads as TGTGCCAGCAGTGTCCCGGGACAGGGAGCCTACGAGCAGTACTTC.

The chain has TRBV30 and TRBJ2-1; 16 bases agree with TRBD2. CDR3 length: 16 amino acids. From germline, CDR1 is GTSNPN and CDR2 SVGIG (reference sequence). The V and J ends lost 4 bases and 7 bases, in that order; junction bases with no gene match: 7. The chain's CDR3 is CAWTRGTSGGVNEQFF. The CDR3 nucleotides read TGTGCCTGGACCCGCGGGACTAGCGGGGGGGTAAATGAGCAGTTCTTC.

In DNA, the CDR3 is TGTGCCAGTAGTATGACAGGAACCTCTGGAAACACCATATATTTT. The encoded protein is CASSMTGTSGNTIYF. The chain carries TRBV19 and TRBJ1-3; D may be TRBD1 (6 bases). This CDR3 region has 15 residues. Trimming stripped 3 bases from V and 0 bases from J, with 9 bases between. Germline CDR1 is LNHDA and CDR2 is SQIVND (reference sequence).

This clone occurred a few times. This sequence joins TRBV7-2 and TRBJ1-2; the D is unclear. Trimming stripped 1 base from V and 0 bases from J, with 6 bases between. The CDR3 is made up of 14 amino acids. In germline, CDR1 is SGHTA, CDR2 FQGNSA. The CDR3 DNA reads TGTGCCAGCAGCTTAGGCGGCGCTAACTATGGCTACACCTTC. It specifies CASSLGGANYGYTF.

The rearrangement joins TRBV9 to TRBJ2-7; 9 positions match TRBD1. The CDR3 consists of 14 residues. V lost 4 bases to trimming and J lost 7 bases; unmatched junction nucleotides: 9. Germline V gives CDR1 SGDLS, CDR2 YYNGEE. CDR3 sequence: CASSYRDRAGEQYF. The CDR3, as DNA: TGTGCCAGCAGCTACCGGGACAGGGCTGGGGAGCAGTACTTC.

The CDR3 loop reads CSVGGDRDRGYTF. The CDR3 DNA reads TGCAGCGTTGGAGGGGACAGGGATAGGGGCTACACCTTC. The gene calls are TRBV29-1 and TRBJ1-2; 9 bases align to TRBD1. Germline CDR1 is SQVTM and CDR2 is ANQGSEA. Trimming at V came to 4 bases and at J to 8 bases, leaving 8 bases not matched to a gene. The CDR3 extends over 13 amino acids.

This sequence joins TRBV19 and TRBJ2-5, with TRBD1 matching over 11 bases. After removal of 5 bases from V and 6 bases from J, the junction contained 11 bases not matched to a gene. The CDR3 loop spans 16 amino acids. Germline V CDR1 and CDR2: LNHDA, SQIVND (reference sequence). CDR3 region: CASSPLRTGGEKTQYF. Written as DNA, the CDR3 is TGTGCCAGTAGTCCCCTCCGGACAGGGGGCGAAAAGACCCAGTACTTC.

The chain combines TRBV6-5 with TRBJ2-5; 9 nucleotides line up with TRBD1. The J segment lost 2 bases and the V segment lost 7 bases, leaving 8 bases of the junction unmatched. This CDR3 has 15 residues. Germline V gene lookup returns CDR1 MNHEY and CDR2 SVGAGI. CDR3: CASNLPGQGQETQYF. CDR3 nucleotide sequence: TGTGCCAGCAATCTCCCCGGACAGGGGCAAGAGACCCAGTACTTC.

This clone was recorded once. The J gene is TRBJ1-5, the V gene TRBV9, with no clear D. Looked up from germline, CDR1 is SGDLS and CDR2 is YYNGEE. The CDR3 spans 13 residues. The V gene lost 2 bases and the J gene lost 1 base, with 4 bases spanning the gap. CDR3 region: CASSVRSNQPQHF. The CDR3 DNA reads TGTGCCAGCAGCGTTAGAAGCAATCAGCCCCAGCATTTT.

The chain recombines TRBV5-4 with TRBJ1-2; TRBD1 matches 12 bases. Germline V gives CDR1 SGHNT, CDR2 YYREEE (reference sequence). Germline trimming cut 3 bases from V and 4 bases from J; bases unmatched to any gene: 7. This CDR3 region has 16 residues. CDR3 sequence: CASSSGQGASPYGYTF. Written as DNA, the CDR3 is TGTGCCAGCAGCTCGGGACAGGGGGCTTCCCCCTATGGCTACACCTTC.

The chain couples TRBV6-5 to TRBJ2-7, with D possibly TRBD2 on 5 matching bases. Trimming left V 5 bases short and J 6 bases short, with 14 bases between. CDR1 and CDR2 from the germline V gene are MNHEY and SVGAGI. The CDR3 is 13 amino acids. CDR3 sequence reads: CASSPTGIGEQYF. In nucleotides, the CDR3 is TGTGCCAGCAGTCCGACGGGAATCGGCGAGCAGTACTTC.

CDR3 nucleotides: TGTGCCAGCAGCCCAAACAGGGCAAGTGGAAACACCATATATTTT. This encodes CASSPNRASGNTIYF. This rearrangement joins TRBV7-2 to TRBJ1-3, with D possibly matching TRBD1 (6 bases). The CDR3 has 15 residues. Per germline, CDR1 SGHTA and CDR2 FQGNSA. V lost 5 bases, J lost 3 bases, and 14 bases lay in between.

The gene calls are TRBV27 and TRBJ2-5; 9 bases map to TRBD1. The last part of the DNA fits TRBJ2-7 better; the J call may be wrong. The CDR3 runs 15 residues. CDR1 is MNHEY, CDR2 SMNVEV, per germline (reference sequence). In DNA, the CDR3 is TGTGCCAGCAGTCACGGGACAGGGCACCGCTACGAGCAGTACTTC. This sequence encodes CASSHGTGHRYEQYF.

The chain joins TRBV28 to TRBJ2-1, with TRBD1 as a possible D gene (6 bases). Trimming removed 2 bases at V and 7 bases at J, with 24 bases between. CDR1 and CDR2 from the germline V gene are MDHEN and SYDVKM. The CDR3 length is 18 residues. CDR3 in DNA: TGTGCCAGCAGTTTACTTTCCTACAGGGCAGGTGATGAGAATGAGCAGTTCTTC. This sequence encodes CASSLLSYRAGDENEQFF.

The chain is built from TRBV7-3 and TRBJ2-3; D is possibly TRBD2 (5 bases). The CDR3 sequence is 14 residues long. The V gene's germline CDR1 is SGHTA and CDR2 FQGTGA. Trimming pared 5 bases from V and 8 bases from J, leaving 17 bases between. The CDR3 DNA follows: TGTGCCAGCAGCCCGGACTGGATCTACGGTACGCAGTATTTT. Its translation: CASSPDWIYGTQYF.

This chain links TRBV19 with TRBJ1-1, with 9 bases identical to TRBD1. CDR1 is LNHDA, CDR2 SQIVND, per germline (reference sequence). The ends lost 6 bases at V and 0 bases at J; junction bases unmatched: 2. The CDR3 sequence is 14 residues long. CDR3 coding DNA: TGTGCCAGTAGAAGGGACAGGGTGAACACTGAAGCTTTCTTT. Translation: CASRRDRVNTEAFF.

For the CDR3, the DNA is TGTGCCAGCAGTTTATACGGCAGGAAGGAAAAACTGTTTTTT. It translates to CASSLYGRKEKLFF. V is TRBV28 and J is TRBJ1-4; no clear D. The germline V and J ends were trimmed by 1 base and 8 bases, with 11 bases remaining between them. Germline lookup yields CDR1 MDHEN and CDR2 SYDVKM. This CDR3 comprises 14 residues.

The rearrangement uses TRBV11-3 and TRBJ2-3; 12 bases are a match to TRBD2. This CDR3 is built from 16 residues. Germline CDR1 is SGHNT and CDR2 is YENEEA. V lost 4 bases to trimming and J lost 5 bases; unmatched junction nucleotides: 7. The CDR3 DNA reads TGTGCCAGCAGCTCCGGGACTAGCGGGTGGGGAGATACGCAGTATTTT. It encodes CASSSGTSGWGDTQYF.